The T cell receptor (beta chain) described here comes from a study of cytomegalovirus exposure and HLA in healthy donors (TCRdb year 2017). With respect to the entire study: An earlier analysis of roughly 610 of the donors reported approximately 260 Gb of sequence data and 117 million unique TCR beta sequences obtained from about 170 million T cells. About five DR-DQ haplotypes were handled as single units for association and clustering because linkage in the cohort was strong. A later genetic analysis took genome-wide SNP genotypes for about three fifths of the 666 donors and used that subset as a discovery cohort. Among the roughly 390 genotyped donors, around 81% belonged to the genetic ancestry cluster associated with self-reported Caucasian donors. The study profiled the T cell repertoires of about 720 subjects by immunosequencing and related them to cytomegalovirus serostatus. The study combined high-throughput TCR immunosequencing, statistical association of individual TCRs with disease status, and machine learning to predict cytomegalovirus infection status. The study aimed to test whether signatures of past pathogen exposure could be identified by cataloging public T cell receptors. In addition to the first cohort of around 670 subjects, a separate validation cohort of approximately 110 different subjects was used. Every discovery cohort repertoire had been produced on one sequencing platform. To study patterns of TCR occurrence, a later analysis re-analyzed previously published TCR beta repertoires from around 660 donors and added high-resolution HLA genotyping. To decide whether each TCR beta V gene segment behaved as functional or pseudogenic, an earlier analysis of fewer than 750 of the donors relied on high-throughput TCR beta sequencing. HLA typing included class I and class II loci at four-digit resolution. Across some 400 genotyped donors of the cohort, an average of roughly 230,000 unique TCR beta nucleotide sequences per donor were sequenced, and about a sixth of those sequences were non-productive. Roughly 300 gigabases of sequencing data and tens of millions of unique TCR sequences made up an early release that covered around 640 HLA-typed donors. In the later analysis, no new phenotypic data were used to find candidate immune exposures; instead, reliance was placed on TCR beta sequences and their occurrence across donors. Typing coverage differed by locus: A, B, C, DRB1 and DQB1 were typed in roughly 620-640 donors, DQA1 in roughly 510, DPA1 in approximately 600, and DPB1 in 400 to 490. Donor age, sex, ethnicity and CMV serostatus were collected together with the repertoire data. Overall study results and their limits: Because HLA typing was missing for some donors at each locus, association tests included only the typed subset. In a later genetic analysis, fewer N-insertions in productive TCRs were reported among donors in an Asian-associated ancestry cluster than the approximately 630-donor mean. In a later analysis, TCR association rates were found to vary across HLA loci, with the most associated TCRs seen for DRB1 alleles and the fewest for HLA-C alleles. Immune exposure information for the cohort was limited to CMV serostatus. Correlated functional status among segregating V segments might be attributable to linkage disequilibrium, but an unknown experimental factor could not be ruled out. An association between a missense DCLRE1C variant and V-gene and J-gene trimming of TCR beta chains was found in a later genetic analysis and replicated in an independent cohort. In this cohort, only TCR beta chains were sequenced, and detectable features were limited by the absence of alpha or paired-chain data. A further reported finding was that TCR beta sequences accurately predicted the HLA-A and HLA-B alleles for most subjects in the first cohort. A cluster of highly shared sequence variants was judged likely to be a technical artifact of the sequencing pipeline. In a later analysis, some 17,000 TCR beta sequences were associated with specific HLA alleles at a false discovery rate of 0.05. Most TCR sequences were observed very rarely across donors, whereas some public TCRs were present in many individuals. Most CMV-associated TCR beta chains appeared to be HLA-restricted in a later analysis, and the HLA associations seemed to be driven largely by CMV exposure. A later analysis found that HLA-associated TCR beta chains were more clonally expanded and had lower generation probabilities than equally common non-associated chains. Several of the top co-occurrence clusters appeared to be linked to parvovirus B19, influenza, CMV and Epstein-Barr virus, according to a later analysis. The authors suggested that the approach could potentially be extended to other disease states and immunological phenotypes. When HLA alleles, especially DR and DQ, strongly co-occurred, TCR associations were difficult to assign to individual alleles. Because counts were too low, approximately 18 rarely observed V segments, including chromosome 9 orphons, were excluded from the earlier analysis of fewer than 650 of the donors. In vitro tests confirmed that three of the cytomegalovirus-associated TCR beta chains recognize cytomegalovirus antigens. Cytomegalovirus status was reported to be diagnosed by the classifier with high specificity and sensitivity in both the original and validation cohorts. Some IMGT-functional V segments, including TRBV6-2 and TRBV6-3, could not be told apart with the 87-base-pair reads, so those segments were excluded. Presence/absence analyses assumed roughly uniform sequencing depth across donors, an assumption that may not hold. In an earlier analysis of 500 to 650 of the donors, most TCR beta V segments appeared in productive rearrangements about 87% or about 30% of the time, broadly matching IMGT annotations. The study listed approximately 150 TCR beta chains as associated with cytomegalovirus.

Regarding this clone: Its antigen is still unknown. Nothing much larger sits one base from this clone, and base qualities are not available.

Sequences SGHTA (CDR1) and FQGNSA (CDR2) are obtained from the germline V gene. Spanning cysteine to phenylalanine, the CDR3 consists of 14 amino acids. The DNA shown is the 42-base CDR3, in frame from base 1. V loses 6 bases, J loses 1 base, and the germline ends lie 12 bases apart. The cohort consisted of hundreds of healthy bone marrow donors. At the time of sampling, every cohort member was nominally healthy, though immune exposures that went unrecorded were likely present. The donor tested CMV seropositive, placing the donor among the 289 seropositive members of the cohort. A peripheral blood sample was collected from each donor, and TCR beta sequencing was performed on peripheral blood mononuclear cells. The Qiagen DNeasy Blood Extraction Kit was used to extract genomic DNA from the blood cell samples. Libraries came from the immunoSEQ multiplex PCR assay. For the multiplex PCR, a mixture combining 60 forward primers for TCR Vbeta segments and 13 reverse primers for TCR Jbeta segments was used. The CDR3 region of rearranged TCR beta genes was amplified from genomic DNA with a multiplex PCR assay. On the Illumina HiSeq System, the amplified TCR beta libraries were sequenced as 87-base-pair reads. The authors' pipeline ran thus. Across the 600 to 700 repertoires, a later analysis counted about 81 million unique TCR beta chains, 9.5 million to 13 million of which were shared by at least two donors. A nearest-neighbor algorithm error-corrected the raw reads and collapsed the reads into unique sequences, merging closely related sequences to remove PCR and sequencing errors. V, D and J gene segments were assigned by aligning CDR3 sequences to IMGT reference sequences. For a sequence to be retained, at least a six-nucleotide match to both a V gene segment and a J gene segment was required. Rearrangements were classified as productive when the CDR3 lacked stop codons and remained in frame with V and J, and all other rearrangements were classified as non-productive. Following IMGT convention, CDR3 was defined as the stretch from the second conserved V-encoded cysteine to the conserved J-encoded phenylalanine. The earlier analysis of a few hundred of the donors excluded sequences that lacked an unambiguous match to a single V gene segment. An earlier analysis of 500 to 700 of the donors classified V segments as functional when productive rearrangements were above 56.7% and as segregating when the standard deviation between donors was above 5%. A statistical classification framework was developed to diagnose cytomegalovirus status using the catalog of TCR beta chain sequences. In a later analysis, V and J genes were assigned by comparing TCR nucleotide sequences against IMGT/GENE-DB human TR gene sequences. In a later analysis, CDR3 sequences and most-parsimonious VDJ recombination scenarios were assigned using the TCRdist pipeline. In a later analysis, every TCR beta chain was defined by the combination of its CDR3 amino acid sequence and its V-gene family, and reads without a unique V-gene family were dropped. To address suspected cross-contamination and a sequencing artifact, a later analysis removed under 600 highly shared, low-generation-probability nucleotide sequences. A later analysis calculated a clonal expansion index for each public chain from normalized within-repertoire ranks of inferred template counts. In a later analysis, generation probabilities were computed with a VDJ recombination model fitted to out-of-frame rearrangements, and the resulting probabilities were checked against IGoR. In a later analysis, hypergeometric tests were used to score TCR-TCR, TCR-HLA and TCR-CMV co-occurrence, with a repertoire-size bias correction applied to TCR pairs. In a later analysis, false discovery rates were estimated by permuting HLA or CMV assignments 20 times. In a later analysis, co-occurring TCRs were grouped using DBSCAN, with TCRdist sequence similarity added in when clustering inside HLA-allele-positive subsets. Repertoires with fewer than 30,000 or more than 120,000 public chains, plus five repertoires with anomalous nucleotide sharing, were excluded from co-occurrence clustering. TCRdb retrieved this table from immuneACCESS and kept in-frame rearrangements only. Not all clones are present; in checked studies, unresolved V genes account for under half, and no reason is known for the remainder. From that table come the V and J calls and clone size; the DNA was used to work out D and trimming. In all, the sample holds 100,000 to 120,000 clones, and around 83% of those were seen once. 2.5% to 3% of the sample is in the top ten clones.

This sequence was found in a woman in her sixties or seventies in good health and CMV-seropositive. The material sequenced was PBMCs. The chain joins TRBV7-2 to TRBJ2-5, with TRBD1 as a weak D call on 7 bases. The CDR3 here reads CASRRGQRQETQYF. The bases are TGTGCCAGCAGGCGGGGACAGCGCCAAGAGACCCAGTACTTC.